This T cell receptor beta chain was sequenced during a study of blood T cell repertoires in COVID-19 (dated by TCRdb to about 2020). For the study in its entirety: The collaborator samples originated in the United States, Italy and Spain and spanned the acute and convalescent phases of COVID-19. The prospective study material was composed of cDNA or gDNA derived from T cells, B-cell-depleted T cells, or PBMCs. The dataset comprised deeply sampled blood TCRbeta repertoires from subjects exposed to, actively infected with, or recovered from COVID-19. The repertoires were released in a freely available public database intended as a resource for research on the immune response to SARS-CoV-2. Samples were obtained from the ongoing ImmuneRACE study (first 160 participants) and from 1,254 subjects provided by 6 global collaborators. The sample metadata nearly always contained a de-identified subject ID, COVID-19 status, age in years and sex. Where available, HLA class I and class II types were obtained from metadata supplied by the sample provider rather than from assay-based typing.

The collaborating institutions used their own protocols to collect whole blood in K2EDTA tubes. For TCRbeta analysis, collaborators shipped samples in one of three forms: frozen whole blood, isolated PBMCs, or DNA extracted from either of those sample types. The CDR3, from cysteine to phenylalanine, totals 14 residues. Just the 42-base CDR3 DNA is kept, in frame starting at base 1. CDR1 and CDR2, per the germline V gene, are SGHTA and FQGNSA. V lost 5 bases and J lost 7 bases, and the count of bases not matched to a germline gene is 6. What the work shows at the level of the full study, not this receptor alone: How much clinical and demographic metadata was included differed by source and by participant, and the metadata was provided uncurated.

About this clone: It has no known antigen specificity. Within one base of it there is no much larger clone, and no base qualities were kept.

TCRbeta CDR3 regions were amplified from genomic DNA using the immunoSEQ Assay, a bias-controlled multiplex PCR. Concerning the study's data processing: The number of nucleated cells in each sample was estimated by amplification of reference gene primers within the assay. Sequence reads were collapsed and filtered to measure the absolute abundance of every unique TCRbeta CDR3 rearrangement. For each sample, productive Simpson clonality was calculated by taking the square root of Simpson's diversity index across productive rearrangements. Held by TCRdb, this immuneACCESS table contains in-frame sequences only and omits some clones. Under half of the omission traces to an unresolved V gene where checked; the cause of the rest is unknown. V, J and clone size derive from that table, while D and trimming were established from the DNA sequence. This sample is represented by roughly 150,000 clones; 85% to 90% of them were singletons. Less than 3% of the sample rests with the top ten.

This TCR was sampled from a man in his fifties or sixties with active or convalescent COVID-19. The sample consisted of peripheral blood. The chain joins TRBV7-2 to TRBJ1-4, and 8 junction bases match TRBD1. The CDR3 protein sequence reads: CASSQTGASEKLFF. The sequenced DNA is TGTGCCAGCAGCCAGACAGGGGCGTCTGAAAAACTGTTTTTT.